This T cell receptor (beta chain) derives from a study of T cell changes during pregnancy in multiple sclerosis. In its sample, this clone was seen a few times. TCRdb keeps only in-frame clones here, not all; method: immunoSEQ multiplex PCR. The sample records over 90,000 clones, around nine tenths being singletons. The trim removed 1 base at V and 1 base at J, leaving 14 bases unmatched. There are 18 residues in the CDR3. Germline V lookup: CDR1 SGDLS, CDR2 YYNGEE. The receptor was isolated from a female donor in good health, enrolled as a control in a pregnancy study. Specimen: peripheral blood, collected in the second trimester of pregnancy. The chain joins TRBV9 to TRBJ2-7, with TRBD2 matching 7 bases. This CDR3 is CASSVSQGTGGLSYEQYF. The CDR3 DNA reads TGTGCCAGCAGCGTATCTCAAGGGACGGGAGGTTTGTCCTACGAGCAGTACTTC.